The 22 T cell receptor beta chains below come from one sample, sequenced in a study of shared clonotypes between healthy human individuals. The repertoire was sequenced with immunoSEQ multiplex PCR; TCRdb's copy has only in-frame clones and lacks some. The sample includes around 2,000,000 clones, roughly 95% of them seen just once. Terminally differentiated effector memory CD45RA+ cells were left out of the naive CD8 fraction, which was CD45RO-negative and positively selected for CCR7. Source material: naive CD8+ T cells sorted from blood. All receptors derive from a man younger than 35 in good health.

This clone was seen once. The chain is built from TRBV6-4 and TRBJ2-7; 10 nucleotides line up with TRBD1. This CDR3 has 14 residues. CDR1 is MRHNA and CDR2 is SNTAGT in the germline V gene. Germline trimming cut 7 bases from V and 0 bases from J; bases unmatched to any gene: 3. The CDR3 sequence: CASIGTGVSYEQYF. CDR3 in DNA: TGTGCCAGCATCGGGACAGGGGTCTCCTACGAGCAGTACTTC.

The rearrangement links TRBV28 to TRBJ1-4; 7 nucleotides line up with TRBD1. The CDR3 runs 15 residues. Germline V CDR1 and CDR2: MDHEN, SYDVKM. Trimming took 3 bases from V and 7 from J; bases not matched to a gene: 8. The CDR3 loop reads CASSFPGTEGEKLFF. CDR3 nucleotides: TGTGCCAGCAGTTTCCCGGGGACAGAGGGTGAAAAACTGTTTTTT.

As to this clone: Distinct nucleotide sequences in the sample also encode this CDR3. The chain couples TRBV19 to TRBJ2-7; D perhaps matches TRBD1 (6 bases). The CDR3 totals 13 residues. The V end was cut by 6 bases, the J end by 0 bases, with 9 bases between. The V gene's germline CDR1 is LNHDA and CDR2 SQIVND (reference sequence). Written as DNA, the CDR3 is TGTGCCAGTAGCGACAGGTACTCCTACGAGCAGTACTTC. The encoded protein is CASSDRYSYEQYF.

On this clone: The identical CDR3 is also encoded by other nucleotide sequences in the sample. The chain is built from TRBV4-1 and TRBJ2-7; no reliable D call. The V gene lost 1 base and the J gene lost 5 bases, with 3 bases spanning the gap. This CDR3 has 11 amino acids. The germline V gene encodes CDR1 MGHRA and CDR2 YSYEKL. The CDR3 spells CASSQGHEQYF. The DNA for the CDR3 is TGCGCCAGCAGCCAAGGACACGAGCAGTACTTC.

CDR3 in DNA: TGTGCCAGCAGCCCGCCGGGACTAGCGGGATACGAGCAGTACTTC. It specifies CASSPPGLAGYEQYF. The chain is built from TRBV14 and TRBJ2-7; 13 bases agree with TRBD2. Germline V gene data show CDR1 as SGHDN and CDR2 as FVKESK. This CDR3 region has 15 residues. Trimming cost V 4 bases and J 4 bases; bases outside gene matches: 4.

J is TRBJ2-6 and V is TRBV5-6; weak D call: TRBD1 (5 bases). The germline V and J ends were trimmed by 0 bases and 0 bases, with 16 bases remaining between them. Germline values: CDR1 SGHDT, CDR2 YYEEEE. CDR3 length equals 19 residues. CDR3 amino acids: CASSLAGQGSYSGANVLTF. Written as DNA, the CDR3 is TGTGCCAGCAGCTTGGCCGGTCAGGGATCTTACTCTGGGGCCAACGTCCTGACTTTC. The complete variable domain, with remaining parts taken from reference TRBV5-6 and TRBJ2-6, reads DAGVTQSPTHLIKTRGQQVTLRCSPKSGHDTVSWYQQALGQGPQFIFQYYEEEERQRGNFPDRFSGHQFPNYSSELNVNALLLGDSALYLCASSLAGQGSYSGANVLTFGAGSRLTVL.

The chain couples TRBV11-3 to TRBJ2-7; D is uncertain. Germline V gene lookup returns CDR1 SGHNT and CDR2 YENEEA. V shed 1 base and J shed 7 bases, with 11 bases lying between them. The CDR3 runs to 13 residues. CDR3 amino acids: CASSLAANLEQYF. The CDR3 bases are TGTGCCAGCAGCTTAGCTGCAAACCTAGAGCAGTACTTC. Complete variable domain (other parts from reference TRBV11-3 and TRBJ2-7): EAGVVQSPRYKIIEKKQPVAFWCNPISGHNTLYWYLQNLGQGPELLIRYENEEAVDDSQLPKDRFSAERLKGVDSTLKIQPAELGDSAVYLCASSLAANLEQYFGPGTRLTVT.

In its sample, this clone was seen once. The chain is built from TRBV15 and TRBJ1-4; no reliable D call. Germline V lookup: CDR1 LNHNV, CDR2 YYDKDF (reference sequence). Trimming took off 6 bases at V and 6 bases at J, with 14 bases between the two ends. The CDR3 extends over 14 amino acids. The DNA for the CDR3 is TGTGCCACCAGAGAAGGGTTGATCGATGAAAAACTGTTTTTT. This translates into CATREGLIDEKLFF.

The V gene is TRBV7-9, the J gene TRBJ2-1; D unclear. Germline loops: CDR1 SEHNR, CDR2 FQNEAQ (reference sequence). V dropped 5 bases and J dropped 1 base, with 12 bases sitting between them. The CDR3 totals 15 residues. The CDR3 region is CASSPPTLSYNEQFF. The DNA of the CDR3 is TGTGCCAGCAGCCCCCCAACCCTTTCCTACAATGAGCAGTTCTTC.

V usage is TRBV4-3 and J usage is TRBJ1-5; D possibly corresponds to TRBD1 (5 bases). V lost 0 bases and J 5 bases, leaving 14 bases between the germline ends. CDR1 and CDR2 (germline): LGHNA, YSLEER. The CDR3 has 16 amino acids. The CDR3 is CASSQDRAGAHQPQHF. DNA for the CDR3: TGCGCCAGCAGCCAAGATAGGGCTGGGGCCCATCAGCCCCAGCATTTT.

The CDR3 spells CASSWLTSPPTDTQYF. Written as DNA, the CDR3 is TGTGCCAGCAGCTGGCTGACTAGTCCCCCCACAGATACGCAGTATTTT. V and J are TRBV5-6 and TRBJ2-3; maybe TRBD2 (6 bases). This CDR3 has 16 amino acids. Germline V gene lookup returns CDR1 SGHDT and CDR2 YYEEEE. V was shortened by 3 bases and J by 2 bases, with 16 bases between the two germline ends.

Note on this clone: The same CDR3 can be traced to other DNA sequences in this sample. V usage is TRBV6-1 and J usage is TRBJ1-3, with D hard to call. The germline V gene encodes CDR1 MNHNS and CDR2 SASEGT. The CDR3 consists of 15 residues. The germline V and J ends were trimmed by 3 bases and 0 bases, with 9 bases remaining between them. The CDR3 sequence: CASSEDGSSGNTIYF. For the CDR3, the DNA is TGTGCCAGCAGTGAGGACGGTAGCTCTGGAAACACCATATATTTT.

The rearrangement links TRBV7-9 to TRBJ2-3, with no clear D. In germline, CDR1 is SEHNR, CDR2 FQNEAQ (reference sequence). The CDR3 has 14 amino acids. The V end lost 2 bases, the J end lost 2 bases, and 8 bases lay between the germline ends. The CDR3 DNA is TGTGCCAGCAGCTTAAGCGCACTCACAGATACGCAGTATTTT. Its protein is CASSLSALTDTQYF.

The V and J genes are TRBV28 and TRBJ2-1; the match to TRBD2 covers 9 bases. CDR1 and CDR2 from the germline V gene are MDHEN and SYDVKM. The V gene end was trimmed by 10 bases and the J gene end by 6 bases; junction bases not matched to a gene: 13. The CDR3 spans 15 residues. CDR3 sequence (DNA): TGTGCCACAGACCGACTAGCGGTTGGGGTCAATGAGCAGTTCTTC. Its translation: CATDRLAVGVNEQFF. Using reference TRBV28 and TRBJ2-1 for the parts outside the CDR3, the full variable domain is DVKVTQSSRYLVKRTGEKVFLECVQDMDHENMFWYRQDPGLGLRLIYFSYDVKMKEKGDIPEGYSVSREKKERFSLILESASTNQTSMYLCATDRLAVGVNEQFFGPGTRLTVL.

Concerning this clone: At the DNA level, this CDR3 is encoded by other sequences in the same sample as well. The rearrangement uses TRBV4-3 and TRBJ2-7; perhaps TRBD2 as D (7 bases). The CDR3 is 15 amino acids. Trimming pared 1 base from V and 2 bases from J, leaving 12 bases between. Germline values: CDR1 LGHNA, CDR2 YSLEER. CDR3 region: CASSQGAGQAYEQYF. The DNA of the CDR3 is TGCGCCAGCAGCCAAGGAGCGGGACAAGCCTACGAGCAGTACTTC.

The chain employs TRBV27 and TRBJ1-3; D not certain. V was pared by 2 bases and J by 0 bases, with 20 bases between. Germline values: CDR1 MNHEY, CDR2 SMNVEV (reference sequence). The CDR3 is 19 amino acids. Here the CDR3 reads CASSLVRLGTHSSGNTIYF. CDR3 nucleotide sequence: TGTGCCAGCAGTTTAGTAAGGCTTGGAACTCACTCCTCTGGAAACACCATATATTTT.

This clone was counted once. A junction end diverges from the germline sequence, so it may reflect a read error. The chain employs TRBV7-7 and TRBJ2-6; perhaps TRBD1 as D (6 bases). This CDR3 comprises 17 residues. Germline CDR1 reads SSHAT; CDR2 reads FNYEAQ (reference sequence). The CDR3 here is CASSKFLGASGANVLTF. The CDR3 DNA reads as TGTGCTAGCAGCAAATTTCTGGGGGCCTCTGGGGCCAACGTCCTGACTTTC.

The table lists this clone with a few counts. The chain joins TRBV11-2 to TRBJ1-6, with no clear D. This CDR3 is built from 13 residues. Germline CDR1 reads SGHAT; CDR2 reads FQNNGV. V dropped 1 base and J dropped 8 bases, with 6 bases sitting between them. DNA for the CDR3: TGTGCCAGCAGCTTAGGCGTGGATTCACCCCTCCACTTT. This translates into CASSLGVDSPLHF.

The gene calls are TRBV7-3 and TRBJ2-1, with TRBD2 identical over 9 bases. Germline lookup yields CDR1 SGHTA and CDR2 FQGTGA. Trimming took 4 bases from V and 10 from J; bases not matched to a gene: 5. The CDR3 is 13 residues long. The CDR3 here is CASSSGLAGEQFF. DNA of the CDR3: TGTGCCAGCAGCTCAGGTCTAGCGGGGGAGCAGTTCTTC.

This chain links TRBV28 with TRBJ2-1; D gene ambiguous. V was cut by 3 bases and J by 8 bases, with 11 bases left in between. This CDR3 has 13 amino acids. Looked up from germline, CDR1 is MDHEN and CDR2 is SYDVKM. The CDR3 loop is CASSFRSGDEQFF. CDR3 DNA sequence: TGTGCCAGCAGTTTCCGGTCTGGAGATGAGCAGTTCTTC.

V is TRBV7-9 and J is TRBJ1-4; the D is unclear. The length of the CDR3 is 15 residues. Per the germline V gene, CDR1 is SEHNR and CDR2 is FQNEAQ (reference sequence). The V gene lost 4 bases and the J gene lost 5 bases, with 14 bases spanning the gap. CDR3 protein: CASSSPGYSNEKLFF. In nucleotides, the CDR3 is TGTGCCAGCAGCTCACCCGGGTATTCCAATGAAAAACTGTTTTTT.

Here the CDR3 DNA reads TGTGCCAGCAGTTACTCGGGGGGGCCACAGTATTTT. It encodes CASSYSGGPQYF. This chain links TRBV6-5 with TRBJ2-3; a possible D gene is TRBD2 (7 bases). Germline lookup yields CDR1 MNHEY and CDR2 SVGAGI. The CDR3 runs to 12 residues. V was cut by 0 bases and J by 12 bases, with 10 bases left in between.